The present entry profiles one TCR beta chain with its context. This clonotype was observed a few times. Which antigen it targets is not known. Base qualities are not at hand, and no much larger clone is one base apart. Trimming at the junction amounts to 4 bases on V and 3 bases on J, and the germline ends lie 6 bases apart. The germline V gene (reference sequence) yields LGHDT for CDR1 and YNNKEL for CDR2. The CDR3, cysteine through phenylalanine, is 12 amino acids long. The retained sequence is limited to the CDR3, 36 bases, with the frame set at the first base. This sample is part of a study of response to subunit inactivated influenza vaccine (dated by TCRdb to 2016 to 2019). About the investigation overall: Deep quantitative T cell receptor repertoire profiling was used in the study to track responses to a trivalent subunit inactivated influenza vaccine.

Paper-wide results and their limitations: According to the authors, only a limited number of new T cells may be recruited by each seasonal influenza vaccination.

Library preparation employed RT-PCR. The instrument given in TCRdb is Illumina HiSeq 2500. The raw public reads went through TCRdb reprocessing: fastp at Q25, MiXCR clone calling, in-frame beta chains kept. One record per CDR3 amino acid sequence lists the most common genes and DNA. Across this sample there are a few hundred thousand distinct CDR3 sequences, with 14% seen only once. The top ten clones comprise 11% of the sample. The sequences come from PBMCs from blood, collected 12 days after vaccination. This TCR derives from a man aged 50-60 years who received an inactivated influenza vaccine. Donor details come from another sample of the same person, matched by shared clones. This sequence uses TRBV3-1 and TRBJ1-1; perhaps TRBD1 is the D gene, with 6 bases matching. The CDR3 protein sequence reads: CASSRQDTEAFF. The DNA sequence is as follows: TGTGCCAGCAGCCGACAGGACACTGAAGCTTTCTTT.